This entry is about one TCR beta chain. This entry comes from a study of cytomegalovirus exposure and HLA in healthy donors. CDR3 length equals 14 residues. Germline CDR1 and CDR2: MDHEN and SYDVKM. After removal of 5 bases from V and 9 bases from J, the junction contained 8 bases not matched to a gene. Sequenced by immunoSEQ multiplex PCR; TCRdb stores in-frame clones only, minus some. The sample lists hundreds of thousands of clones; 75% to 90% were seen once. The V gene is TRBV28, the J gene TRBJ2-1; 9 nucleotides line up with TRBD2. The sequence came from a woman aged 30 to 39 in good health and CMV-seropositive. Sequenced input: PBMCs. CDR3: CASSPRGRVSEQFF. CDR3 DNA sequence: TGTGCCAGCAGTCCTCGCGGGAGGGTAAGTGAGCAGTTCTTC.